This T cell receptor beta chain was sequenced for a study of lymphopenia after photon versus proton radiotherapy. Study outcomes and limitations: Authors raise, but do not show, better survival with proton therapy. Under photons, naive T cells and diversity fell while effector/memory populations rose. After the lymphocyte nadir, photon-treated repertoires showed oligoclonal expansion, especially of CD8+ Temra cells.

Some clones are missing from TCRdb's copy, which holds only in-frame ones; the method was immunoSEQ multiplex PCR. The table has 25,000 to 30,000 clones, approximately 86% seen once; the top ten hold roughly a fifth. Concerning this clone: Its antigen remains unidentified.

The sequences come from peripheral blood, collected from a patient treated with photon-based radiotherapy. This receptor was taken from a man in his fifties with gastric cancer.

Written as DNA, the CDR3 is TGCGCCAGCAGCCCTGCAGGGAGGGGCACTGAAGCTTTCTTT. It encodes CASSPAGRGTEAFF. This chain joins TRBV4-3 and TRBJ1-1; possible D gene TRBD1, 5 bases. V lost 4 bases and J 4 bases, leaving 13 bases between the germline ends. In germline, CDR1 is LGHNA, CDR2 YSLEER. The CDR3 contains 14 residues.